The present T cell receptor (beta chain) was sequenced within a study of T cell repertoires in cytomegalovirus infection. Study-wide context: Well-studied HLA-B-restricted epitopes and recently identified HLA-C-restricted epitopes of CMV were both used in the study. Evidence of both CMV infection and a matching HLA type came from public TCR beta signatures.

Study results and limitations: CMV carriers having the relevant HLA were flagged by cumulative public TCR beta family frequency. In two of eight donors, the top clonotype was HLA-C-restricted CMV-specific.

This clonotype showed up many times. Its antigen is as yet unknown. V dropped 1 base and J dropped 9; count of bases not matched to a gene: 13. In germline, CDR1 is SGHTA, CDR2 FQGNSA. The CDR3 length is 17 residues. Using its own MiXCR run on the reads, TCRdb lists one record per CDR3 protein. The sample yields approximately 600,000 distinct CDR3 sequences, 40% seen once. The material was cultured PBMCs, obtained from culture after CMV antigen stimulation. V and J are TRBV7-2 and TRBJ2-1, with 9 bases identical to TRBD2. This receptor was identified in a human donor in good health (CMV status not recorded). Some clones in this sample may be carry-over from other donors' samples. CDR3 protein: CASSLEAGAGGQVEQFF. CDR3 nucleotide sequence: TGTGCCAGCAGCTTAGAGGCGGGGGCGGGGGGGCAGGTTGAGCAGTTCTTC.